This record concerns one T cell receptor (beta chain) sequence. Its target is unknown. The sample originates from a study of T cell responses to AZD1222 COVID-19 vaccine. Study results and limitations: Epitopes outside B.1.351 and B.1.1.7 mutated regions reportedly drew nearly half of spike TCRs. The span of vaccine-associated CD4 TCRs extended across spike, with dominance at 160-218 and 743-854.

With 3 bases removed from V and 4 bases from J, the gap between germline ends came to 7 bases. The germline V gene encodes CDR1 MNHEY and CDR2 SVGEGT. The length of the CDR3 is 13 residues. The protocol was immunoSEQ multiplex PCR, while the TCRdb copy is restricted to in-frame clones and leaves out a portion. The table shows some 120,000 clones, with 75% to 95% occurring only once. The receptor was derived from an adult who received the MenACWY meningococcal vaccine as a control. Sequences were derived from peripheral blood, sampled 28 days after the second dose of the MenACWY control vaccine. The chain couples TRBV6-2 or TRBV6-3 to TRBJ1-5, with unresolved D. In nucleotides, the CDR3 is TGTGCCAGCAGTTATGACGGTAATCAGCCCCAGCATTTT. This translates into CASSYDGNQPQHF.